A single sample is the source of the 14 T cell receptor beta chains below, sequenced in a study of beta chain features in type 1 diabetes (dated by TCRdb to 2017 to 2018). The paper's findings and limits, for the study overall: Type 1 diabetes patients showed a moderate but significant shortening of TCRB CDR3 length in all four CD4+ subsets.

Antigens of these TCRs are unknown. The library was prepared using the immunoSEQ multiplex PCR assay. All of the isolated RNA was reverse transcribed with the High Capacity cDNA Reverse Transcription Kit, so expressed TCRB transcripts were sequenced. TCRdb limited this immuneACCESS table to in-frame rearrangements with V and J called. A share of clones is missing; checked studies link under half to unresolved V genes, and the rest is unexplained. A total of 120,000 to 150,000 clones appear in this sample, 13% of them only once. Together, the top ten hold less than 1.5% of the sample. Sample: central memory CD4+ T cells from blood. The receptor source for this set is a man younger than 35 with type 1 diabetes.

The V and J genes are TRBV2 and TRBJ1-5; weak D call: TRBD1 (6 bases). The germline V gene encodes CDR1 SNHLY and CDR2 FYNNEI. The CDR3 runs 17 residues. V lost 1 base and J lost 1, with 14 bases in between. The CDR3 coding sequence is TGTGCCAGCAGTGAAGGGTGGGGGGCTAAAAGCAATCAGCCCCAGCATTTT. It is translated as CASSEGWGAKSNQPQHF.

This chain connects TRBV5-1 to TRBJ2-3; possible D gene TRBD1, 5 bases. The germline V gene has CDR1 SGHRS and CDR2 YFSETQ. The CDR3 runs to 16 residues. V was cut by 0 bases and J by 0 bases, with 11 bases left in between. The CDR3 protein is CASSLGQGPSTDTQYF. The CDR3 nucleotides are TGCGCCAGCAGCTTGGGTCAGGGTCCTAGCACAGATACGCAGTATTTT. Full variable domain (missing parts from reference TRBV5-1 and TRBJ2-3): KAGVTQTPRYLIKTRGQQVTLSCSPISGHRSVSWYQQTPGQGLQFLFEYFSETQRNKGNFPGRFSGRQFSNSRSEMNVSTLELGDSALYLCASSLGQGPSTDTQYFGPGTRLTVL.

This clone was counted between two and nine times. The chain couples TRBV6-5 to TRBJ1-2, with 8 bases aligning to TRBD1. CDR3 length: 16 residues. From germline, CDR1 is MNHEY and CDR2 SVGAGI. Unmatched junction bases numbered 3, after V lost 0 bases and J lost 0 bases. The CDR3 spells CASSYSGQGTNYGYTF. CDR3 nucleotide sequence: TGTGCCAGCAGTTACTCTGGACAGGGAACTAACTATGGCTACACCTTC.

The chain is built from TRBV9 and TRBJ2-1, with 7 bases aligning to TRBD2. The V and J ends lost 3 bases and 10 bases, in that order; junction bases with no gene match: 10. The CDR3 consists of 14 residues. Germline V gives CDR1 SGDLS, CDR2 YYNGEE. The CDR3 region is CASSALRWEGEQFF. The CDR3 DNA reads as TGTGCCAGCAGCGCGCTTCGGTGGGAGGGAGAGCAGTTCTTC.

The rearrangement joins TRBV20-1 to TRBJ1-1; D ambiguous. This CDR3 has 11 amino acids. Germline-derived CDR1 and CDR2 are DFQATT and SNEGSKA (reference sequence). Trimming removed 6 bases at V and 4 bases at J, with 9 bases between. CDR3 sequence (DNA): TGCAGTGCCCGAAAGGCCACTGAAGCTTTCTTT. Its protein product is CSARKATEAFF.

The genes are TRBV4-1 and TRBJ2-7; no firm D call. Trimming left V 0 bases short and J 4 bases short, with 10 bases between. This CDR3 comprises 14 residues. Germline CDR1 is MGHRA and CDR2 is YSYEKL. The CDR3 DNA sequence: TGCGCCAGCAGCCAAGAACCTACTACATACGAGCAGTACTTC. Its protein product is CASSQEPTTYEQYF.

The chain links TRBV6-6 to TRBJ2-3; tentatively, D is TRBD1 (6 bases). V lost 6 bases and J lost 1, with 11 bases in between. Germline assignment: CDR1 MNHNY and CDR2 SVGAGI (reference sequence). The CDR3 runs 14 residues. The CDR3 sequence: CASSPTGRTDTQYF. The CDR3 DNA reads as TGTGCCAGCAGCCCGACAGGCCGCACAGATACGCAGTATTTT.

This clone came up a few times. J is TRBJ1-1 and V is TRBV2; D might be TRBD1 (5 bases). Germline CDR1 and CDR2: SNHLY and FYNNEI. CDR3 length equals 11 residues. V lost 7 bases, J lost 5 bases, and 8 bases lay in between. CDR3 protein: CASTEGTEAFF. The CDR3 region has the DNA TGTGCCAGCACGGAGGGGACTGAAGCTTTCTTT.

In DNA form, the CDR3 reads TGCAGCCCCCTAGGGAACACTGAAGCTTTCTTT. It yields the protein CSPLGNTEAFF. The chain links TRBV20-1 to TRBJ1-1; no reliable D call. The V gene's germline CDR1 is DFQATT and CDR2 SNEGSKA (reference sequence). The CDR3 runs to 11 residues.

This clone was found a few times. The V and J genes are TRBV2 and TRBJ1-4; D may be TRBD1 (5 bases). Germline-derived CDR1 and CDR2 are SNHLY and FYNNEI. Trimming stripped 6 bases from V and 5 bases from J, with 13 bases between. CDR3 size: 14 residues. The CDR3 DNA reads TGTGCCAGCAGAGGGGACTTTAAAAATGAAAAACTGTTTTTT. Protein sequence: CASRGDFKNEKLFF.

For this clone: This likely came from a read error, as a far larger clone is one base away. The rearrangement joins TRBV7-9 to TRBJ2-5; no reliable D call. Between the trimmed V and J ends, which lost 4 bases and 0 bases, there was a span of 3 bases. This CDR3 contains 12 residues. Germline V CDR1 and CDR2: SEHNR, FQNEAQ (reference sequence). The CDR3 coding sequence is TGTGCCAGCAGCTCTAACCAAGAGACCCAGTACTTC. Its protein is CASSSNQETQYF.

V usage is TRBV4-2 and J usage is TRBJ1-2; 8 positions agree with TRBD1. Germline CDR1 is LGHNA and CDR2 is YNFKEQ. The CDR3 loop spans 16 amino acids. Losses at the gene ends were 2 bases for V and 7 bases for J; bases not matched to a gene: 12. CDR3 DNA sequence: TGTGCCAGCAGCCAATTAGGACAGGGATCGAGCGGTGGCTACACCTTC. It specifies CASSQLGQGSSGGYTF.

CDR3 sequence reads: CASSLTGTQKTRETQYF. In nucleotides, the CDR3 is TGTGCCAGCAGCTTGACCGGGACCCAAAAAACCAGGGAGACCCAGTACTTC. The chain employs TRBV5-6 and TRBJ2-5; D possibly matches TRBD1 or TRBD2 (5 bases each). Germline CDR1 and CDR2: SGHDT and YYEEEE. The CDR3 runs 17 residues. Trimming stripped 1 base from V and 5 bases from J, with 21 bases between.

This clone has a handful of counts. The rearrangement links TRBV30 to TRBJ1-3; D gene ambiguous. The germline V gene encodes CDR1 GTSNPN and CDR2 SVGIG (reference sequence). The CDR3 covers 15 residues. Trimming pared 4 bases from V and 3 bases from J, leaving 16 bases between. This CDR3 reads CAWTLPGEGGNTIYF. In nucleotides, the CDR3 is TGTGCCTGGACCCTCCCCGGAGAGGGTGGAAACACCATATATTTT.